One sample yielded the 8 T cell receptor beta chains listed below, sequenced in a study of blood T cell repertoires in COVID-19. Measured with immunoSEQ multiplex PCR; TCRdb has only the in-frame clones, and not every one. The sample has 50,000 to 65,000 clones; approximately 85% are singletons. The specimen was peripheral blood. All receptors come from a human donor in a cohort sampled during active COVID-19.

The chain uses TRBV3-1 (or the pseudogene TRBV3-2) and TRBJ2-7; weak D call: TRBD2 (6 bases). From germline, CDR1 is LGHDT and CDR2 YNNKEL (reference sequence). V lost 3 bases, J lost 1 base, and 7 bases lay in between. The CDR3 consists of 13 residues. CDR3 residues: CASSHSGSYEQYF. The CDR3 nucleotides are TGTGCCAGCAGCCATAGCGGATCCTACGAGCAGTACTTC.

The chain uses TRBV9 and TRBJ2-3; 8 positions match TRBD2. Germline V CDR1 and CDR2: SGDLS, YYNGEE. The CDR3 has 16 residues. V was pared by 3 bases and J by 4 bases, with 10 bases of the junction left unmatched. The CDR3 is CASSEGTSRSADTQYF. In DNA form, the CDR3 reads TGTGCCAGCAGCGAGGGGACTAGTAGGAGCGCAGATACGCAGTATTTT.

This sequence joins TRBV14 and TRBJ1-2; 9 nucleotides match TRBD1. Losses at the gene ends were 3 bases for V and 7 bases for J; bases not matched to a gene: 6. The length of the CDR3 is 14 residues. Germline CDR1 SGHDN, CDR2 FVKESK. CDR3 coding DNA: TGTGCCAGCAGCCACGGGGACAGGGTGGCTGGCTACACCTTC. Protein sequence: CASSHGDRVAGYTF.

The rearrangement links TRBV7-9 to TRBJ1-1; D is possibly TRBD1 (6 bases). Per germline, CDR1 SEHNR and CDR2 FQNEAQ (reference sequence). Trimming pared 4 bases from V and 1 base from J, leaving 16 bases between. The CDR3 has 16 amino acids. This chain's CDR3 is CASSSPEQGGNTEAFF. CDR3 nucleotide sequence: TGTGCCAGCAGCTCTCCTGAACAGGGCGGGAACACTGAAGCTTTCTTT.

This chain uses TRBV3-1 (or the pseudogene TRBV3-2) with TRBJ2-3, with D possibly being TRBD1 (5 bases). The V end was cut by 2 bases, the J end by 3 bases, with 9 bases between. The germline CDR1 and CDR2 sequences are LGHDT and YNNKEL (reference sequence). The CDR3 is 14 residues long. The CDR3 DNA follows: TGTGCCAGCAGCCAATGGTCAGGGACAGATACGCAGTATTTT. Protein: CASSQWSGTDTQYF.

The CDR3 reads CASSFDGVSTEAFF. The CDR3 nucleotides read TGTGCCAGCAGTTTCGACGGGGTGAGCACTGAAGCTTTCTTT. The rearrangement uses TRBV28 and TRBJ1-1; D call uncertain. The CDR3 consists of 14 residues. The V gene lost 3 bases and the J gene lost 4 bases, with 12 bases spanning the gap. CDR1 and CDR2 (germline): MDHEN, SYDVKM.

The chain is built from TRBV7-8 and TRBJ2-3; 8 nucleotides line up with TRBD2. In germline, CDR1 is SGHVS, CDR2 FQNEAQ. The CDR3 is 18 amino acids. The trim removed 2 bases at V and 6 bases at J, leaving 16 bases unmatched. CDR3 region: CASSLRSLAGGVLDTQYF. In nucleotides, the CDR3 is TGTGCCAGCAGCTTAAGGAGCCTAGCGGGCGGGGTTTTGGATACGCAGTATTTT.

This clone was detected only once. The J gene is TRBJ2-5, the V gene TRBV7-9; D remains unclear. Germline loops: CDR1 SEHNR, CDR2 FQNEAQ (reference sequence). V was clipped by 0 bases and J by 5 bases, with 13 bases between them. The CDR3 covers 15 residues. The CDR3 loop reads CASSLAGSRVETQYF. CDR3 nucleotide sequence: TGTGCCAGCAGCTTAGCCGGAAGCCGGGTCGAGACCCAGTACTTC.